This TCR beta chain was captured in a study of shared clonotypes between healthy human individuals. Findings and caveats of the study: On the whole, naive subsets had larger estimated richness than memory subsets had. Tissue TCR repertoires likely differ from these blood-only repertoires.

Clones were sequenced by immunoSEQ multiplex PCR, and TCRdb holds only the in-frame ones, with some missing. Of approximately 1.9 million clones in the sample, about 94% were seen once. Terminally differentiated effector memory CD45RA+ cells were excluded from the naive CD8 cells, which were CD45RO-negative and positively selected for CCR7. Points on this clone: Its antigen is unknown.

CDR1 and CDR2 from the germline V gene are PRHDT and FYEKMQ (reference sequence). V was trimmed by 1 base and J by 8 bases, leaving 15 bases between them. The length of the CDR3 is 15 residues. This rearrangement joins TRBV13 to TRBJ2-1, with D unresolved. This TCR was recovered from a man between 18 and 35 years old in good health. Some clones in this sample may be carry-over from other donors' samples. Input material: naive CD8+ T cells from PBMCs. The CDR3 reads CASSLAGRSVDEQFF. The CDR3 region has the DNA TGTGCCAGCAGCTTAGCCGGGCGCTCGGTGGATGAGCAGTTCTTC.